These 9 T cell receptor beta chains were all obtained from the same sample, sequenced in a study of shared clonotypes between healthy human individuals. Profiled with immunoSEQ multiplex PCR; TCRdb holds only in-frame clones, not every one. Among about 650,000 clones listed, 95% were seen once. Naive CD8 cells lacked CD45RO and underwent positive selection for CCR7, leaving out terminally differentiated effector memory CD45RA+ cells. The specimen was naive CD8+ T cells sorted from blood. These receptors were collected from a woman in her 30s in good health.

The count of this clone is one. CDR3 amino acids: CASSANDGDWDGYTF. For the CDR3, the DNA is TGTGCCAGCAGTGCCAACGACGGGGATTGGGATGGCTACACCTTC. The chain joins TRBV6-6 to TRBJ1-2, with D uncertain. This CDR3 is 15 amino acids long. Germline V gene sequence: CDR1 MNHNY, CDR2 SVGAGI (reference sequence). The ends were cut back, 5 bases at V and 6 bases at J, with 19 bases in the middle.

V usage is TRBV27 and J usage is TRBJ2-1; 10 nucleotides agree with TRBD2. The junction had 4 bases not matched to a gene; V was cut back by 4 bases and J by 4 bases. CDR3 length: 15 amino acids. Per the germline V gene, CDR1 is MNHEY and CDR2 is SMNVEV (reference sequence). The CDR3 DNA is TGTGCCAGCAGTTCCCTAGCGGGGGTATACAATGAGCAGTTCTTC. Its translation is CASSSLAGVYNEQFF.

The chain carries TRBV9 and TRBJ2-7, with 14 bases fitting TRBD2. Trimming took 3 bases from V and 6 from J; bases not matched to a gene: 5. Germline CDR1 SGDLS, CDR2 YYNGEE. CDR3 length: 15 residues. The CDR3 coding sequence is TGTGCCAGCAGCGCCGGGACTAGCGGGAGTGCCGAGCAGTACTTC. Translated: CASSAGTSGSAEQYF.

This clone showed up just once. V is TRBV6-5 and J is TRBJ2-2, with D tentatively TRBD1 (6 bases). From germline, CDR1 is MNHEY and CDR2 SVGAGI. The CDR3 totals 15 residues. V shed 2 bases and J shed 4 bases, with 11 bases lying between them. For the CDR3, the DNA is TGTGCCAGCAGTTACCAGACCAGGGGCACCGGGGAGCTGTTTTTT. Translating it yields CASSYQTRGTGELFF.

This clone was seen once. This chain links TRBV25-1 with TRBJ1-5; 10 nucleotides line up with TRBD1. The J segment lost 7 bases and the V segment lost 0 bases, leaving 3 bases of the junction unmatched. Germline CDR1 MGHDK, CDR2 SYGVNS. This CDR3 has 15 residues. The CDR3 is CASSEYGTGDQPQHF. CDR3 DNA sequence: TGTGCCAGCAGTGAATACGGGACAGGGGACCAGCCCCAGCATTTT.

The V gene is TRBV18, the J gene TRBJ2-7; 7 bases match TRBD2. The ends lost 2 bases at V and 2 bases at J; junction bases unmatched: 9. The germline CDR1 and CDR2 sequences are KGHSH and LQKENI. This CDR3 is 16 amino acids long. CDR3: CASSPKGRAGPYEQYF. Here the CDR3 DNA reads TGTGCCAGCTCACCAAAGGGAAGAGCGGGGCCCTACGAGCAGTACTTC.

CDR3 loop: CASSHREDYEQYF. DNA for the CDR3: TGTGCCAGCAGTCACCGGGAGGACTACGAGCAGTACTTC. The chain combines TRBV25-1 with TRBJ2-7; 7 positions agree with TRBD2. V lost 5 bases and J lost 3; bases outside the gene matches: 4. Per germline, CDR1 MGHDK and CDR2 SYGVNS. This CDR3 contains 13 residues.

The J gene is TRBJ2-7, the V gene TRBV2; 8 bases match TRBD1. V was pared by 6 bases and J by 11 bases, with 3 bases of the junction left unmatched. This CDR3 contains 10 residues. Germline CDR1 and CDR2: SNHLY and FYNNEI. CDR3 in amino acids: CASSRQGKYF. In nucleotides, the CDR3 is TGTGCCAGCAGCCGACAGGGGAAGTACTTC.

V and J are TRBV5-1 and TRBJ2-5; D possibly matches TRBD1 or TRBD2 (6 bases each). Trimming shortened V by 0 bases and J by 5 bases, and 14 bases separated the two germline ends. There are 15 residues in the CDR3. CDR1 is SGHRS and CDR2 is YFSETQ in the germline V gene. This chain's CDR3 is CASSLEQGRRETQYF. As DNA, the CDR3 is TGCGCCAGCAGCTTGGAGCAGGGGAGGAGGGAGACCCAGTACTTC.